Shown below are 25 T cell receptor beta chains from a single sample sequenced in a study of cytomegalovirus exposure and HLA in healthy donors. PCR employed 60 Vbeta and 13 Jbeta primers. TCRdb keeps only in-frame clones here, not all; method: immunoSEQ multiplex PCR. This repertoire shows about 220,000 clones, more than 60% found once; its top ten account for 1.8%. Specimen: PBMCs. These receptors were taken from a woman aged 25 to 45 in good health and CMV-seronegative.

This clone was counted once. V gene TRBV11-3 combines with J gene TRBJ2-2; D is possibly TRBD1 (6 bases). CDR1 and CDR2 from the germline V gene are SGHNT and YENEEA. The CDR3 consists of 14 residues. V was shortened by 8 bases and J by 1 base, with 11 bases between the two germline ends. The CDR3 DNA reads TGTGCCAGCGAACAGGGAAGGAACACCGGGGAGCTGTTTTTT. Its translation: CASEQGRNTGELFF.

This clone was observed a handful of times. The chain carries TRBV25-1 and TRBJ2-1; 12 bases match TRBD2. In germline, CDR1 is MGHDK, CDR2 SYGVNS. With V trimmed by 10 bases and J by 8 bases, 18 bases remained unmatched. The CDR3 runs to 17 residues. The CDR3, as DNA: TGTGCCACCACACGAAGTCGACTAGCGGGAGAAGTGGATGAGCAGTTCTTC. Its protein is CATTRSRLAGEVDEQFF. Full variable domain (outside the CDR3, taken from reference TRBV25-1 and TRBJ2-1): EADIYQTPRYLVIGTGKKITLECSQTMGHDKMYWYQQDPGMELHLIHYSYGVNSTEKGDLSSESTVSRIRTEHFPLTLESARPSHTSQYLCATTRSRLAGEVDEQFFGPGTRLTVL.

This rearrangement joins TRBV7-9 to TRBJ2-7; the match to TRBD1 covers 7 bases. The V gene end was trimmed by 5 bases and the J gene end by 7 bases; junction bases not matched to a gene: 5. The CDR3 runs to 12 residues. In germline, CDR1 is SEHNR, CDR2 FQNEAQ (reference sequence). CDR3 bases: TGTGCCAGCAGCCCGACAGGGCGTGAGCAGTACTTC. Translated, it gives CASSPTGREQYF.

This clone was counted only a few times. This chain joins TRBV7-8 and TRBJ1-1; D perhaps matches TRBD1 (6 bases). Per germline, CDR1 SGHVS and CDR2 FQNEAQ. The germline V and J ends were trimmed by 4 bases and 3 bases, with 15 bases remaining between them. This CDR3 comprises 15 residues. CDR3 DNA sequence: TGTGCCAGCAGCTCGAGGGACACGAAAGACACTGAAGCTTTCTTT. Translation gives CASSSRDTKDTEAFF.

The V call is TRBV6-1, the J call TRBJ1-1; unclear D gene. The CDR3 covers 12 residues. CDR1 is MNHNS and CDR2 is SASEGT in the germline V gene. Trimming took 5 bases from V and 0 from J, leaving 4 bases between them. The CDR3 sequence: CASSQVNTEAFF. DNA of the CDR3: TGTGCCAGCAGTCAGGTGAACACTGAAGCTTTCTTT.

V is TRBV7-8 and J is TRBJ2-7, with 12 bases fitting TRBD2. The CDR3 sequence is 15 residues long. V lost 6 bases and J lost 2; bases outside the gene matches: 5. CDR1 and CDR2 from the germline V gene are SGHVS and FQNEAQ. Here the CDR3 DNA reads TGTGCCAGCAGAACGCTAGCGGGAGGGCCCTACGAGCAGTACTTC. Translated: CASRTLAGGPYEQYF.

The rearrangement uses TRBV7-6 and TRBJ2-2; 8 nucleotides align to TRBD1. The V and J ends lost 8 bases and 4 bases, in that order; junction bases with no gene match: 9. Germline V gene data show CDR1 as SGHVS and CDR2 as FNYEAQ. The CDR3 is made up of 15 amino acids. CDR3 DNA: TGTGCCAGCCGCCAGGGGGCACCCATCACCGGGGAGCTGTTTTTT. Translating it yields CASRQGAPITGELFF. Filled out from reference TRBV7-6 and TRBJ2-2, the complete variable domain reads GAGVSQSPRYKVTKRGQDVALRCDPISGHVSLYWYRQALGQGPEFLTYFNYEAQQDKSGLPNDRFSAERPEGSISTLTIQRTEQRDSAMYRCASRQGAPITGELFFGEGSRLTVL.

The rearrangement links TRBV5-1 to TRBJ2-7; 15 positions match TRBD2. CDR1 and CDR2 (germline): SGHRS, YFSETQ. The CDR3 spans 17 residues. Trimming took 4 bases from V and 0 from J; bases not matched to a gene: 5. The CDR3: CASSLGTSGRISYEQYF. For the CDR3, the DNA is TGCGCCAGCAGCCTCGGGACTAGCGGGAGGATCTCCTACGAGCAGTACTTC.

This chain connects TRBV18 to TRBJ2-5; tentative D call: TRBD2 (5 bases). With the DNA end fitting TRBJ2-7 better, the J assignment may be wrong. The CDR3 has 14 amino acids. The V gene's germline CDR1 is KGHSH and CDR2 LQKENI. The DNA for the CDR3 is TGTGCCAGCTCACCATTGGGGAGCTCCTACGAGCAGTACTTC. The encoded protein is CASSPLGSSYEQYF.

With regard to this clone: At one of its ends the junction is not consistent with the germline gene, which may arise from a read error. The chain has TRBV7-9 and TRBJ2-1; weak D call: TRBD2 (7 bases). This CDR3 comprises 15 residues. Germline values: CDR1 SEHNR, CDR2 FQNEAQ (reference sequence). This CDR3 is CSSSLVGGGYNEQFF. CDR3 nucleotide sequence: TGTTCCAGCAGCTTAGTGGGAGGGGGATACAATGAGCAGTTCTTC.

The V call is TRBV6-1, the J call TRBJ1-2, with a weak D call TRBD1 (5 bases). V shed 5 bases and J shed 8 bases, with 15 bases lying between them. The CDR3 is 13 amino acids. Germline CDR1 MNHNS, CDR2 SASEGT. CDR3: CASSPRQSGGYTF. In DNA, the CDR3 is TGTGCCAGCAGTCCGAGACAGTCGGGCGGCTACACCTTC.

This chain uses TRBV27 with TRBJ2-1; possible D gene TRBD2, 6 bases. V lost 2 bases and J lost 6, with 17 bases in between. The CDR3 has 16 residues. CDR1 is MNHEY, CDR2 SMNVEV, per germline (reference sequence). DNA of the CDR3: TGTGCCAGCAGTTTAATAGCGGTCCGCCGACTCAATGAGCAGTTCTTC. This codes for CASSLIAVRRLNEQFF.

The CDR3 coding sequence is TGTGCCAGCAGCTCCGCAGCGGGGGAAGACCAGCCCCAGCATTTT. Translated: CASSSAAGEDQPQHF. The chain combines TRBV7-9 with TRBJ1-5; possibly TRBD1 for D (5 bases). Between the trimmed V and J ends, which lost 4 bases and 7 bases, there was a span of 17 bases. In germline, CDR1 is SEHNR, CDR2 FQNEAQ (reference sequence). The CDR3 has 15 amino acids.

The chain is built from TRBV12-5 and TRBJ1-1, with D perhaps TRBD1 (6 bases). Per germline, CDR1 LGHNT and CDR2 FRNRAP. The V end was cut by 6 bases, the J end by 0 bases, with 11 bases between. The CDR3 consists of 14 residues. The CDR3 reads CASGGQRLNTEAFF. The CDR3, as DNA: TGTGCTAGTGGAGGACAGAGGCTGAACACTGAAGCTTTCTTT.

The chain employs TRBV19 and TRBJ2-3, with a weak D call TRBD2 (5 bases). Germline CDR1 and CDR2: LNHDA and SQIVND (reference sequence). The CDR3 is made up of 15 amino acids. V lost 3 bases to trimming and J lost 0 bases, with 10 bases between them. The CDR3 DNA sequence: TGTGCCAGTAGTATTACGGGATCGAGCACAGATACGCAGTATTTT. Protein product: CASSITGSSTDTQYF.

CDR3 coding DNA: TGTGCCAGCAGATTACAGGGGGATACTGAAGCTTTCTTT. This encodes CASRLQGDTEAFF. The genes are TRBV6-1 and TRBJ1-1, with 8 bases fitting TRBD1. V was pared by 6 bases and J by 5 bases, with 5 bases of the junction left unmatched. Germline CDR1 is MNHNS and CDR2 is SASEGT. The CDR3 length is 13 residues.

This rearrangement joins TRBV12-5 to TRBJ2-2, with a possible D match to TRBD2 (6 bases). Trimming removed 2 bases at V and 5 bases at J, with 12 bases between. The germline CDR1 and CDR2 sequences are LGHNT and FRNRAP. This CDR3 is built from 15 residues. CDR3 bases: TGTGCTAGTGGTTTGAGGGCGAGCGGGACCGGGGAGCTGTTTTTT. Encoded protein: CASGLRASGTGELFF.

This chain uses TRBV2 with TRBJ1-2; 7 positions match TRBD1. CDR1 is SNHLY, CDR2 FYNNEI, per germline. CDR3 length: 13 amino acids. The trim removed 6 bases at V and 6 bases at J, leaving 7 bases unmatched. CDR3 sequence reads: CASRAGQANGYTF. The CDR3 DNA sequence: TGTGCCAGCAGAGCCGGACAGGCAAATGGCTACACCTTC. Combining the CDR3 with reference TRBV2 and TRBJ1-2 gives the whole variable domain EPEVTQTPSHQVTQMGQEVILRCVPISNHLYFYWYRQILGQKVEFLVSFYNNEISEKSEIFDDQFSVERPDGSNFTLKIRSTKLEDSAMYFCASRAGQANGYTFGSGTRLTVV.

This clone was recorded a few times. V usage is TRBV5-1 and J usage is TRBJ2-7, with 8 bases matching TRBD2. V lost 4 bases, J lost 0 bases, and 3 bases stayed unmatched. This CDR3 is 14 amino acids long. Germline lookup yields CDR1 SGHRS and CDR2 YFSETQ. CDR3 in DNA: TGCGCCAGCAGCCCGGGGGGGAACTCCTACGAGCAGTACTTC. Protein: CASSPGGNSYEQYF.

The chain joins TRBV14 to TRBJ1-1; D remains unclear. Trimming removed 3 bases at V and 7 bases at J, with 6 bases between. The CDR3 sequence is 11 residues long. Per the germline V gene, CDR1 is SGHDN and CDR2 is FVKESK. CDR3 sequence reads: CASSQGFEAFF. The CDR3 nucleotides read TGTGCCAGCAGCCAGGGCTTTGAAGCTTTCTTT.

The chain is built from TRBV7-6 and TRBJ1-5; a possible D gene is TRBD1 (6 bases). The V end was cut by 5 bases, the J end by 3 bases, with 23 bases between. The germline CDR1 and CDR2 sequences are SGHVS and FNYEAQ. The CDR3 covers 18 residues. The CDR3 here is CASSPPRTRGAFNQPQHF. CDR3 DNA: TGTGCCAGCAGCCCTCCCCGGACCAGGGGCGCGTTCAATCAGCCCCAGCATTTT.

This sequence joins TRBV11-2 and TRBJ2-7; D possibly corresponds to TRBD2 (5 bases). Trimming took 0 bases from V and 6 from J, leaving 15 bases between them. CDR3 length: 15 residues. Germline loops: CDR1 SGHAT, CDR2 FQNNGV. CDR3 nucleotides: TGTGCCAGCAGCTTAGATCCAGCGGTCCCCCCCGAGCAGTACTTC. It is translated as CASSLDPAVPPEQYF.

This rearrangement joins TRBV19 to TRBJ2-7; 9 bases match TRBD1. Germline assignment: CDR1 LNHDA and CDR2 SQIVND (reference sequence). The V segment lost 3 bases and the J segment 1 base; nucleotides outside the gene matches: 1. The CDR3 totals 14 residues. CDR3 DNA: TGTGCCAGTAGTATGGACAGGGGATCCTACGAGCAGTACTTC. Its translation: CASSMDRGSYEQYF.

CDR3 DNA: TGTGCCAGTACCTACAGGGGCTCTGGAAACACCATATATTTT. This gives the protein CASTYRGSGNTIYF. This rearrangement joins TRBV19 to TRBJ1-3, with TRBD1 matching over 7 bases. V lost 7 bases to trimming and J lost 0 bases; unmatched junction nucleotides: 3. The CDR3 spans 14 residues. CDR1 and CDR2 from the germline V gene are LNHDA and SQIVND (reference sequence).

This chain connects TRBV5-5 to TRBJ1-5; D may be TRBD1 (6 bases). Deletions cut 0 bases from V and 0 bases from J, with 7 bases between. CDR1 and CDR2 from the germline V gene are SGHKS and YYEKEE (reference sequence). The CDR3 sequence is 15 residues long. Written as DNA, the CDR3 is TGTGCCAGCAGCTTGGGGACAGCTAGCAATCAGCCCCAGCATTTT. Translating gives CASSLGTASNQPQHF.